This T cell receptor beta chain was profiled in a study of CD8+CD57+ T cells in acquired aplastic anemia. In regard to this clonotype: Its target is not known.

Notes on the study in general: For CD8+ Simpson's diversity, patients and controls showed no significant difference. Nearly 30 was the count of CD8+ CDR3 sequences that patients shared with controls.

The CDR3 runs to 15 residues. V gave up 4 bases and J gave up 1 base; unmatched junction bases: 5. The germline gives CDR1 SGDLS, CDR2 YYNGEE. The template used for profiling TCR beta VDJ and CDR3 was genomic DNA. TCRdb called the reads again in MiXCR, with one record for every CDR3 protein. This sample has approximately 170,000 distinct CDR3 sequences, with less than 65% found just once. This rearrangement joins TRBV9 to TRBJ2-1; 7 positions match TRBD1. This TCR was sampled from a human donor in good health, serving as a control. Material for sequencing was sorted CD4+, CD8+, or CD8+CD57+ T cells (not recorded which) from PBMCs. CDR3 DNA sequence: TGTGCCAGCAGCATCGGGGACAGTTCCTACAATGAGCAGTTCTTC. As protein: CASSIGDSSYNEQFF.